A selection of T cell receptor beta chains follows, all from one sample in a study of CD8 T cells in ankylosing spondylitis. TCRdb analysed the 5' RACE reads with MiXCR anew, one entry per CDR3 protein. This sample carries roughly 700,000 distinct CDR3 sequences, under 20% of them seen once, and the ten largest clones take around 19%. The sample taken for sequencing was blood, either unsorted or a sorted T cell fraction (not recorded which). The receptor set was obtained from a male donor with ankylosing spondylitis. Both conserved end residues are part of each CDR3. The D gene is left open where the match is weak. Clone size, where shown, is once, few, many, or a class for clones that have expanded.

d_gene | abundance | j_gene | len | v_gene | CDR3nt | CDR3aa
TRBD1 | - | TRBJ1-1 | 16 | TRBV5-6 | TGTGCCAGCAGTTCTTGGACAGGGGGCGCCTACACTGAAGCTTTCTTT | CASSSWTGGAYTEAFF
- | - | TRBJ2-3 | 19 | TRBV6-5 | TGTGCCAGCAGTTACTCGATAGTAGGCGCAAGAACTAGCACAGATACGCAGTATTTT | CASSYSIVGARTSTDTQYF
- | few | TRBJ1-1 | 15 | TRBV12-3/TRBV12-4 | TGTGCCAGCAGTGTCCCGCGGTCCATGAACACTGAAGCTTTCTTT | CASSVPRSMNTEAFF
TRBD2 | few | TRBJ2-7 | 14 | TRBV11-2 | TGTGCCAGCAGCCTAGCGGGCCTTCGGCCCGAGCAGTACTTC | CASSLAGLRPEQYF
TRBD2 | - | TRBJ2-1 | 14 | TRBV24-1 | TGTGCCACCGAGGGACTAGACTCCTACAATGAGCAGTTCTTC | CATEGLDSYNEQFF
- | - | TRBJ2-5 | 16 | TRBV4-3 | TGCGCCAGCAGCTATTCACCCGGGACCCTTGGGGGGACCCAGTACTTC | CASSYSPGTLGGTQYF
- | - | TRBJ2-5 | 17 | TRBV7-2 | TGTGCCAGCAGCTACGGACTGTCCGCGGACCCTCGGGAGACCCAGTACTTC | CASSYGLSADPRETQYF
TRBD1 | few | TRBJ2-7 | 15 | TRBV5-6 | TGTGCCAGCAGCTTTGGGACAGGGCTAACCTACGAGCAGTACTTC | CASSFGTGLTYEQYF
- | few | TRBJ2-7 | 14 | TRBV13 | TGTGCCAGCAGCTTAGGACTCCCGGTATACGAGCAGTACTTC | CASSLGLPVYEQYF
- | - | TRBJ1-1 | 14 | TRBV7-8 | TGTGCCAGCAGCTTAGAGCAGAGTTACACTGAAGCTTTCTTT | CASSLEQSYTEAFF
- | few | TRBJ1-1 | 16 | TRBV9 | TGTGCCAGCAGCGTAGATCCCGGGGGGGCGTGGACTGAAGCTTTCTTT | CASSVDPGGAWTEAFF
- | - | TRBJ2-1 | 15 | TRBV4-3 | TGCGCCAGCAGCCAAGATCGTACAAGGGCTCGGGAGCAGTTCTTC | CASSQDRTRAREQFF
- | - | TRBJ1-5 | 15 | TRBV4-1 | TGCGCCAGCAGCCAAGAAGAATGGGGTTGGCAGCCCCAGCATTTT | CASSQEEWGWQPQHF
- | - | TRBJ2-1 | 16 | TRBV15 | TGTGCCACCAGCAGAGATTGGCCCCCAGGGCGAAATGAGCAGTTCTTC | CATSRDWPPGRNEQFF
- | few | TRBJ2-3 | 15 | TRBV30 | TGTGCCTGGACCGGCGGTAGCGGAATCACAGATACGCAGTATTTT | CAWTGGSGITDTQYF
- | few | TRBJ1-5 | 15 | TRBV4-1 | TGCGCCAGCAGCCAAGACCCAGGGGTTGGGGGGCCCCAGCATTTT | CASSQDPGVGGPQHF
- | - | TRBJ1-4 | 17 | TRBV11-2 | TGTGCCAGCAGCTTCGGACCCGGTTTCGTAATGGATGAAAAACTGTTTTTT | CASSFGPGFVMDEKLFF
TRBD2 | many | TRBJ2-7 | 14 | TRBV7-9 | TGTGCCAGCAGCCCCCGGACTAGCTCCTACGAGCAGTACTTC | CASSPRTSSYEQYF
- | once | TRBJ1-1 | 14 | TRBV18 | TGTGCCAGCTCAGCAGACCCCCGGGGGACTGAAGCTTTCTTT | CASSADPRGTEAFF
- | - | TRBJ1-1 | 14 | TRBV9 | TGTGCCAGCAGCCCCCCGCCCCCGAACACTGAAGCTTTCTTT | CASSPPPPNTEAFF
- | - | TRBJ2-7 | 14 | TRBV20-1 | TGCAGTGCTAGGGAGGACCGGAGCTCCTACGAGCAGTACTTC | CSAREDRSSYEQYF
- | many | TRBJ1-1 | 13 | TRBV7-6 | TGTGCCAGCTCCAGGGGCTTGAACACTGAAGCTTTCTTT | CASSRGLNTEAFF
- | few | TRBJ2-7 | 15 | TRBV19 | TGTGCCAGTAGGGCTCAAGGCCTTAGCTCCTACGAGCAGTACTTC | CASRAQGLSSYEQYF
- | - | TRBJ2-1 | 13 | TRBV11-3 | TGTGCCAGCAGCTCCAGAGAGCGCGATGAGCAGTTCTTC | CASSSRERDEQFF
- | few | TRBJ1-3 | 16 | TRBV9 | TGTGCCAGCAGCGTACGAAGGGAGTTCTCTGGAAACACCATATATTTT | CASSVRREFSGNTIYF
TRBD2 | many | TRBJ2-3 | 14 | TRBV10-3 | TGTGCCATCGGGGACCCACTAGCGGGGAATACGCAGTATTTT | CAIGDPLAGNTQYF
- | many | TRBJ2-5 | 13 | TRBV7-8 | TGTGCCAGCAGCTTGAGGTACCAAGAGACCCAGTACTTC | CASSLRYQETQYF
TRBD2 | once | TRBJ2-5 | 16 | TRBV9 | TGTGCCAGCAGCGTAGCCCCGAGTAGCGGGGGAGAGACCCAGTACTTC | CASSVAPSSGGETQYF
- | few | TRBJ2-2 | 14 | TRBV5-1 | TGCGCCAGCAGCTTGGGCGAATACACCGGGGAGCTGTTTTTT | CASSLGEYTGELFF
- | few | TRBJ2-7 | 14 | TRBV4-1 | TGCGCCAGCAGCGTCCGGGACGGCACCTACGAGCAGTACTTC | CASSVRDGTYEQYF
- | few | TRBJ2-1 | 14 | TRBV5-1 | TGCGCCAGCAGCTTGGTGACGCACGACAGTGAGCAGTTCTTC | CASSLVTHDSEQFF
- | - | TRBJ1-1 | 13 | TRBV6-2/TRBV6-3 | TGTGCCAGCAGAACGGACGGACTGTCTGAAGCTTTCTTT | CASRTDGLSEAFF
TRBD2 | many | TRBJ2-1 | 15 | TRBV20-1 | TGCAGTGCTAAGAAGCGGGGGAGCTCCTACAATGAGCAGTTCTTC | CSAKKRGSSYNEQFF
- | few | TRBJ1-1 | 14 | TRBV6-5 | TGTGCCAGCAGTTACTCCGGGGGTAGCCCTGAAGCTTTCTTT | CASSYSGGSPEAFF
TRBD2 | few | TRBJ2-1 | 16 | TRBV3-1 | TGTGCCAGCAGCCCCCTTCGTTTCGGGGGGGTGGATGAGCAGTTCTTC | CASSPLRFGGVDEQFF
- | few | TRBJ2-7 | 13 | TRBV20-1 | TGCAGTGCTAGGCGGCTAGGGCAAGGCGAGCAGTACTTC | CSARRLGQGEQYF
- | few | TRBJ2-3 | 13 | TRBV20-1 | TGCAGCGCCGGACAGACAAGCACAGATACGCAGTATTTT | CSAGQTSTDTQYF
- | few | TRBJ2-3 | 13 | TRBV29-1 | TGCAGCGTTGATGTGGTAGGGACAGATACGCAGTATTTT | CSVDVVGTDTQYF
TRBD1 | - | TRBJ1-2 | 16 | TRBV20-1 | TGCTGTGCCACCGACGGGACAGGGTCGATTGGGCATGGCTACACCTTC | CCATDGTGSIGHGYTF
- | few | TRBJ2-3 | 16 | TRBV20-1 | TGCAGTGCTAGAGATCTCTTCGGGTTAGGCACAGATACGCAGTATTTT | CSARDLFGLGTDTQYF
- | few | TRBJ1-2 | 12 | TRBV20-1 | TGCAGTGCTAGAGGGGAGAACTATGGCTACACCTTC | CSARGENYGYTF
TRBD1 | - | TRBJ2-1 | 12 | TRBV30 | TGTGCCTGGAGTGTAGCGGACAGGGGCTTGGTCTTC | CAWSVADRGLVF
- | many | TRBJ1-5 | 15 | TRBV24-1 | TGTGCCACCAGTGATTTGCGACAGAGCAATCAGCCCCAGCATTTT | CATSDLRQSNQPQHF
- | - | TRBJ1-2 | 14 | TRBV11-2 | TGTGCCAGCAGCTTCGGAGGGACATTCTATGGCTACACCTTC | CASSFGGTFYGYTF
TRBD1 | - | TRBJ1-6 | 15 | TRBV25-1 | TGTGCCAGCAGTGAATCGGACAGGGTGGCATCACCCCTCCACTTT | CASSESDRVASPLHF